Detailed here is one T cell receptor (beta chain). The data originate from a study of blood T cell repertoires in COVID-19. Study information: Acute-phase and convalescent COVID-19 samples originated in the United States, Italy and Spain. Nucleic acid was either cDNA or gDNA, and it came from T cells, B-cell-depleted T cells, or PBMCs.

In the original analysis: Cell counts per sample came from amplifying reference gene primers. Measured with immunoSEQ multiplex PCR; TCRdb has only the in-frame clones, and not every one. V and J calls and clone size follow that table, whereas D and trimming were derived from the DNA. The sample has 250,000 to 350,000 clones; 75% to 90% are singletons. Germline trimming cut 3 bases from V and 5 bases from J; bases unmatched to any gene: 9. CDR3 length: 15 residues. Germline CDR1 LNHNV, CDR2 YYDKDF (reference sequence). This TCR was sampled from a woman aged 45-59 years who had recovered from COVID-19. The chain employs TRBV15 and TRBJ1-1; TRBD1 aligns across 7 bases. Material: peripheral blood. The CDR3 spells CATSSHRGVRTEAFF. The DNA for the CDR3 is TGTGCCACCAGCAGCCACAGGGGCGTGAGGACTGAAGCTTTCTTT. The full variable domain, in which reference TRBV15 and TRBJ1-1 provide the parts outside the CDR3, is DAMVIQNPRYQVTQFGKPVTLSCSQTLNHNVMYWYQQKSSQAPKLLFHYYDKDFNNEADTPDNFQSRRPNTSFCFLDIRSPGLGDTAMYLCATSSHRGVRTEAFFGQGTRLTVV.